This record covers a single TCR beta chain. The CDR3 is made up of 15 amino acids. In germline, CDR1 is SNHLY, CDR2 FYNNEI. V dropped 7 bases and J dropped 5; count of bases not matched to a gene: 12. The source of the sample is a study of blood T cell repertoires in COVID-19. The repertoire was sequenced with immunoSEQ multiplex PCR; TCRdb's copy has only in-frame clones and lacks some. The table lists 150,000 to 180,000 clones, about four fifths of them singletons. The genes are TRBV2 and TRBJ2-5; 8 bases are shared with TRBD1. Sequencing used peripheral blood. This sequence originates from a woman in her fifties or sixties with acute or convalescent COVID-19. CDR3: CASTRETGVGETQYF. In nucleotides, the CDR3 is TGTGCCAGCACTCGCGAGACAGGGGTTGGGGAGACCCAGTACTTC.